This T cell receptor (beta chain) was obtained from a study of T cells expressing NK-cell markers. Study overall: It was sorted CD3+CD56+NKG2C+, CD3+CD56+NKG2C- and CD3+CD56-NKG2C+ T cells that supplied the TCR beta repertoires.

For each CDR3 protein, TCRdb gives one entry from its re-call of the 5' RACE reads, without DNA. The record lists about 260,000 distinct CDR3 sequences, of which the ten most abundant hold about 4.2%. The CDR3 sequence is 15 residues long. The receptor comes from a woman aged 18-69 years in good health. Sequenced input: blood T cells: a sorted CD56 or NKG2C T cell subset, CD4+ or CD8+ T cells, or bulk PBMC T cells (not recorded which). The rearrangement links TRBV12-3 or TRBV12-4 to TRBJ2-5; TCRdb reports TRBD2, a call that lacks DNA to check it against. The CDR3 sequence: CASSSRLAGEESQYF.